The entry below gives a single T cell receptor (beta chain) sequence along with its context. Its antigen is not known. The data were taken from a study of CD8+ T cells in alopecia areata. The wider study: Those patients who were treated received oral tofacitinib, which was given at 5 to 10 mg twice daily for moderate-to-severe alopecia areata. Whole-study findings and limits: Expanded CD8+ clones among the top 100, and scalp clonality, were significantly decreased by tofacitinib. Affected scalp, especially in alopecia totalis/universalis, had a higher clonality than normal scalp did.

RNA extraction and reverse transcription yielded cDNA as sequencing template. TCRdb keeps only in-frame clones here, not all; method: immunoSEQ multiplex PCR. The sample shows about 180,000 clones, roughly 50% of them seen only once. This CDR3 has 18 residues. Between the trimmed V and J ends, which lost 0 bases and 4 bases, there was a span of 21 bases. Treatment meaning: oral pan-JAK inhibitor, 5-10 mg twice daily. The TCR sequence derives from a human donor with alopecia areata. This rearrangement joins TRBV23-1 to TRBJ1-2; D might be TRBD1 (6 bases). TRBV23-1 qualifies as an ORF whose function is uncertain. The input for sequencing was CD8+ T cells sorted from blood, taken at week 24, from a patient treated with tofacitinib. The chain's CDR3 is CASSQSGDRRPSCYGYTF. As DNA, the CDR3 is TGCGCCAGCAGTCAATCGGGAGACAGGAGGCCGAGCTGCTATGGCTACACCTTC.